Presented here are 25 T cell receptor beta chains from one specimen sequenced in a study of monozygotic twins with inflammatory bowel disease. TCRdb re-called the 5' RACE reads and catalogs CDR3 proteins one per entry, DNA excluded. Its listing shows around 370,000 distinct CDR3 sequences. The sequenced material came from blood. The receptors derive from a human donor with ulcerative colitis or Crohn's disease, or a healthy co-twin of an affected twin (not recorded which).

The chain links TRBV18 to TRBJ2-7; TCRdb gives TRBD1 as the D gene, but with no DNA this cannot be confirmed. Germline values: CDR1 KGHSH, CDR2 LQKENI. This CDR3 is built from 14 residues. CDR3 protein: CASSPDARGNEQYF.

The chain carries TRBV3-1 and TRBJ2-5; TCRdb returns TRBD2, unconfirmable since there is no DNA. Germline V gene sequence: CDR1 LGHDT, CDR2 YNNKEL (reference sequence). The CDR3 length is 16 residues. CDR3 protein: CASSRAGGGRQETQYF.

This chain joins TRBV4-3 and TRBJ2-3; with no DNA, the TCRdb D assignment of TRBD1 cannot be verified. The CDR3 has 19 amino acids. Germline CDR1 is LGHNA and CDR2 is YSLEER. CDR3 region: CASSQDPLGGSGDTDTQYF.

The V and J genes are TRBV11-2 and TRBJ2-2; checking the TCRdb D call of TRBD2 is not possible without DNA. The CDR3 contains 18 residues. The V gene's germline CDR1 is SGHAT and CDR2 FQNNGV. The CDR3 spells CASLSFIGLAVNTGELFF.

The chain combines TRBV12-3 or TRBV12-4 with TRBJ1-4; the D call of TRBD1 rests on TCRdb alone, since no DNA is present to check it. The CDR3 runs 14 residues. The CDR3 here is CASTGTAKNEKLFF.

Judged by frequency, this clonotype is medium-sized. The chain recombines TRBV5-1 with TRBJ1-5. Germline lookup yields CDR1 SGHRS and CDR2 YFSETQ. The CDR3 runs 14 residues. CDR3 in amino acids: CASSLEAGRQPQHF. The full variable domain, with the rest looked up from reference TRBV5-1 and TRBJ1-5, is KAGVTQTPRYLIKTRGQQVTLSCSPISGHRSVSWYQQTPGQGLQFLFEYFSETQRNKGNFPGRFSGRQFSNSRSEMNVSTLELGDSALYLCASSLEAGRQPQHFGDGTRLSIL.

The chain couples TRBV19 to TRBJ2-1; without DNA, the TCRdb call of TRBD1 cannot be checked. There are 16 residues in the CDR3. The germline gives CDR1 LNHDA, CDR2 SQIVND (reference sequence). This chain's CDR3 is CASTLGSGTSYNEQFF.

The V call is TRBV6-5, the J call TRBJ2-7. CDR1 is MNHEY, CDR2 SVGAGI, per germline. The CDR3 extends over 14 amino acids. The CDR3 here is CASSYGEMPYEQYF.

The V and J genes are TRBV11-2 and TRBJ2-6. Germline assignment: CDR1 SGHAT and CDR2 FQNNGV. CDR3 size: 16 residues. Here the CDR3 reads CASSLLRFSGANVLTF.

CDR3 loop: CASSPGLAGGRSYNEQFF. V and J are TRBV18 and TRBJ2-1; as DNA is missing, the TRBD2 call by TCRdb cannot be tested. This CDR3 region has 18 residues. CDR1 is KGHSH, CDR2 LQKENI, per germline.

The chain links TRBV7-2 to TRBJ2-7; TCRdb's assignment of TRBD2 cannot be checked, as there is no DNA. Germline CDR1 SGHTA, CDR2 FQGNSA. The CDR3 contains 15 residues. CDR3 sequence: CASSLSPDSSYEQYF.

The chain links TRBV28 to TRBJ2-7; TCRdb proposes TRBD1, but this gene call is untestable without DNA. CDR1 is MDHEN, CDR2 SYDVKM, per germline. The CDR3 sequence is 14 residues long. CDR3 in amino acids: CASSLSNRGYEQYF.

The chain couples TRBV7-6 to TRBJ1-3; TCRdb outputs TRBD1, but without DNA this stays unchecked. Germline V gene sequence: CDR1 SGHVS, CDR2 FNYEAQ. The CDR3 loop spans 16 amino acids. CDR3 sequence reads: CASSPLTEYSGNTIYF.

The rearrangement uses TRBV7-2 and TRBJ2-7. Germline CDR1 SGHTA, CDR2 FQGNSA. This CDR3 has 16 amino acids. The CDR3 loop reads CASSLALAGTTYEQYF.

This chain joins TRBV5-1 and TRBJ2-7; the D call of TRBD1 rests on TCRdb alone, since no DNA is present to check it. The CDR3 is made up of 18 amino acids. CDR1 SGHRS and CDR2 YFSETQ come from the germline V gene. The CDR3 region is CASSLVRTGTTPDRGQYF.

The chain combines TRBV7-9 with TRBJ1-1. This CDR3 spans 14 amino acids. The germline CDR1 and CDR2 sequences are SEHNR and FQNEAQ (reference sequence). The CDR3 loop is CASSLGHMNTEAFF.

The chain couples TRBV5-1 to TRBJ1-4; TCRdb indicates TRBD1, and absent DNA this call remains unverified. This CDR3 region has 15 residues. CDR1 is SGHRS, CDR2 YFSETQ, per germline. The chain's CDR3 is CASSMRQGMGEKLFF.

The chain combines TRBV28 with TRBJ2-3; the TRBD1 assignment by TCRdb is unverifiable without DNA. Germline values: CDR1 MDHEN, CDR2 SYDVKM. There are 13 residues in the CDR3. The CDR3 spells CAIPGTSEDTQYF.

The CDR3 loop reads CASSLGQTLYNEQFF. The chain carries TRBV5-1 and TRBJ2-1; TCRdb reports TRBD1, a call that lacks DNA to check it against. The CDR3 has 15 amino acids. The germline gives CDR1 SGHRS, CDR2 YFSETQ. The variable domain in full, completed from reference TRBV5-1 and TRBJ2-1, reads KAGVTQTPRYLIKTRGQQVTLSCSPISGHRSVSWYQQTPGQGLQFLFEYFSETQRNKGNFPGRFSGRQFSNSRSEMNVSTLELGDSALYLCASSLGQTLYNEQFFGPGTRLTVL.

This chain joins TRBV5-1 and TRBJ1-1. The CDR3 covers 14 residues. The germline V gene encodes CDR1 SGHRS and CDR2 YFSETQ. CDR3 loop: CASSLRPANTEAFF. The full variable domain, completed using reference TRBV5-1 and TRBJ1-1, is KAGVTQTPRYLIKTRGQQVTLSCSPISGHRSVSWYQQTPGQGLQFLFEYFSETQRNKGNFPGRFSGRQFSNSRSEMNVSTLELGDSALYLCASSLRPANTEAFFGQGTRLTVV.

The genes are TRBV18 and TRBJ2-5; TCRdb picks TRBD1, but there is no DNA to check that call. The CDR3 runs to 15 residues. Germline loops: CDR1 KGHSH, CDR2 LQKENI. CDR3 region: CASSPREGAGETQYF.

V usage is TRBV5-1 and J usage is TRBJ2-5; absent DNA, TCRdb's TRBD1 call cannot be checked. The CDR3 is 14 residues long. The germline V gene has CDR1 SGHRS and CDR2 YFSETQ. The CDR3 here is CASSPRTETETQYF.

This chain links TRBV18 with TRBJ2-5; as DNA is missing, the TRBD1 call by TCRdb cannot be tested. Germline lookup yields CDR1 KGHSH and CDR2 LQKENI. CDR3 length equals 15 residues. CDR3 protein: CASSPPGQGLGTQYF. Filled out from reference TRBV18 and TRBJ2-5, the complete variable domain reads NAGVMQNPRHLVRRRGQEARLRCSPMKGHSHVYWYRQLPEEGLKFMVYLQKENIIDESGMPKERFSAEFPKEGPSILRIQQVVRGDSAAYFCASSPPGQGLGTQYFGPGTRLLVL.

The genes are TRBV6-5 and TRBJ2-2. There are 13 residues in the CDR3. The V gene's germline CDR1 is MNHEY and CDR2 SVGAGI. CDR3 sequence reads: CASSYVGTGELFF.

This chain connects TRBV29-1 to TRBJ1-1; TCRdb picks TRBD1, but there is no DNA to check that call. Germline CDR1 and CDR2: SQVTM and ANQGSEA. This CDR3 is 13 amino acids long. Here the CDR3 reads CSVGDQGDTEAFF.